A single T cell receptor beta chain is shown here with its context. This clone was seen once. Its antigen specificity is not known. Qualities for individual bases were not recorded, and no much larger clone is one base off. These data are taken from a study of blood T cell repertoires in COVID-19 (dated by TCRdb to the early 2020s). With respect to the entire study: Collaborator samples came from the United States, Italy and Spain and covered acute and convalescent phases of COVID-19. The samples were drawn from the first 160 participants of the ongoing ImmuneRACE study and from 1,254 subjects provided by 6 global collaborators. Where available, HLA class I and class II types were taken from metadata supplied by the sample provider and were not determined by assay-based typing. The dataset comprised deeply sampled blood TCRbeta repertoires from subjects exposed to, actively infected with, or recovered from COVID-19. The prospective study material was composed of cDNA or gDNA derived from T cells, B-cell-depleted T cells, or PBMCs. The repertoires were released in a freely available public database intended as a resource for research on the immune response to SARS-CoV-2. The sample metadata nearly always contained a de-identified subject ID, COVID-19 status, age in years and sex. On the study overall, not on this receptor specifically: Clinical and demographic metadata were provided uncurated, with the amount varying by source and participant.

Participants in the prospective study were aged about 18 to 95 years, lived in more than 20 United States geographic areas, and enrolled through a virtual design. To assign participants to cohorts, the prospective study relied on clinical history that participants themselves reported in a screening survey and a study questionnaire. Mobile phlebotomists in the prospective study collected whole blood, serum and a nasopharyngeal or oropharyngeal swab from every participant. Prospective study participants could optionally give additional blood draws and questionnaires over an approximately 2-month period. Blood samples from the prospective study were shipped frozen or at room temperature prior to DNA extraction. The immunoSEQ Assay, a bias-controlled multiplex PCR, was used to amplify TCRbeta CDR3 regions from genomic DNA. Per the original workflow: The number of nucleated cells in each sample was estimated by amplification of reference gene primers within the assay. Sequence reads were collapsed and filtered to measure the absolute abundance of every unique TCRbeta CDR3 rearrangement. For each sample, productive Simpson clonality was calculated as the square root of Simpson's diversity index across productive rearrangements. Imported from immuneACCESS, the table was reduced by TCRdb to in-frame sequences with V and J called. These copies leave out some clones; in studies compared against another copy, an unresolved V gene accounts for under half, and the cause of the remainder is not known. That table is the source of V, J and clone size, and D and trimming were worked out from the DNA. The sample table contains roughly 250,000 clones; only one count was recorded for roughly 90% of them. The top ten clonotypes cover around 6% of the sample.

The source is a woman younger than 45 with acute COVID-19. The sequencing input was PBMCs or T cells enriched from blood (not recorded which).

The nucleotide sequence is given as TGTGCCATAAAGAGAGACTTTTATGGCTACACCTTC. Its protein product is CAIKRDFYGYTF. This chain joins TRBV28 to TRBJ1-2; the D gene cannot be resolved reliably. Measured from the cysteine to the phenylalanine, the CDR3 is 12 residues long. Only the CDR3 region is kept as DNA, spanning 36 bases read in frame from base 1. At the junction V is shortened by 10 bases and J by 5 bases, with 14 bases in between. For CDR1 and CDR2, the germline V gene lists MDHEN and SYDVKM.